This TCR beta chain was identified in a study of identical twins. Only healthy Caucasians were enrolled as donors. Germline CDR1 SGHTA, CDR2 FQGNSA. This CDR3 contains 15 residues. J gave up 5 bases and V 5 bases, and 10 bases lay outside the gene matches. General study points: Beta clonotypes that were abundant in cord blood contained fewer insertions, a pattern absent from memory repertoires. The study drew conclusions from cross-sectional statistical analysis, not from following the same donors. Out-of-frame alpha sequences that twins shared showed excess low generation probability.

Via MiXCR, TCRdb re-called the 5' RACE reads, giving one row per CDR3 protein. The table shows 400,000 to 500,000 distinct CDR3 sequences, with under 20% occurring only once. About this clonotype itself: Its specificity is not known.

The rearrangement joins TRBV7-2 to TRBJ1-1, with 8 bases that match TRBD1. The sequence was collected from a man aged 45-65 years in good health. The source material was naive T cells sorted from blood. The CDR3 DNA sequence: TGTGCCAGCAGCCCCACCCGGACAGGGTCTACTGAAGCTTTCTTT. Amino acids: CASSPTRTGSTEAFF.